The entry that follows covers one TCR beta chain sequence. This CDR3 is also generated by other DNA sequences in the sample. Assay: immunoSEQ multiplex PCR; the TCRdb copy retains only in-frame clones and omits some. The sample lists roughly 400,000 clones; about 88% were seen once. These data are taken from a study of blood T cell repertoires in COVID-19. V lost 4 bases, J lost 2 bases, and 3 bases stayed unmatched. Germline V CDR1 and CDR2: SGHRS, YFSETQ. The CDR3 loop spans 14 amino acids. Sequenced input: PBMCs or T cells enriched from blood (not recorded which). The receptor was derived from a woman between 18 and 30 years old who had been exposed to COVID-19. V is TRBV5-1 and J is TRBJ2-5; 9 nucleotides line up with TRBD2. CDR3 sequence: CASSRTSGQETQYF. DNA of the CDR3: TGCGCCAGCAGCCGAACTAGCGGGCAAGAGACCCAGTACTTC.